This TCR beta chain originates from a study of blood T cell repertoires in COVID-19. For the study at large: Researchers got acute and convalescent COVID-19 samples from the United States, Italy and Spain. From T cells, B-cell-depleted T cells, or PBMCs came the material, which was cDNA or gDNA.

As originally analysed: Nucleated cell counts were estimated from reference gene primer amplification. Measured with immunoSEQ multiplex PCR; TCRdb has only the in-frame clones, and not every one. V and J calls and clone size are copied from that table; D and trimming were computed from the DNA. Of approximately 200,000 clones listed, approximately 80% are singletons. V gave up 2 bases and J gave up 2 bases, with 10 bases separating them. There are 15 residues in the CDR3. Germline V gene data show CDR1 as KGHSH and CDR2 as LQKENI. This receptor was identified in a woman between 45 and 60 years old with acute or convalescent COVID-19. Sequenced: peripheral blood. This chain uses TRBV18 with TRBJ2-1, with D possibly being TRBD2 (5 bases). The CDR3 DNA sequence: TGTGCCAGCTCACCAGAGGGCGGCACCTACAATGAGCAGTTCTTC. Protein product: CASSPEGGTYNEQFF. The complete variable domain, with remaining parts taken from reference TRBV18 and TRBJ2-1, reads NAGVMQNPRHLVRRRGQEARLRCSPMKGHSHVYWYRQLPEEGLKFMVYLQKENIIDESGMPKERFSAEFPKEGPSILRIQQVVRGDSAAYFCASSPEGGTYNEQFFGPGTRLTVL.